These 4 T cell receptor beta chains originate from one sample sequenced in a study of beta chain features in type 1 diabetes (dated by TCRdb to the late 2010s). Results the study describes overall, beyond this receptor: A moderate but significant shortening of TCRB CDR3 length was observed in type 1 diabetes patients in all four CD4+ subsets.

For these receptors, no antigen is known. Libraries were made using the immunoSEQ multiplex PCR assay. The entire isolated RNA was reverse transcribed using the High Capacity cDNA Reverse Transcription Kit, and thus expressed TCRB transcripts were sequenced. TCRdb stores this immuneACCESS table with in-frame sequences only. Part of the clones is absent; in the studies checked, under half of the shortfall reflects unresolved V genes, and no reason is known for the rest. Across this sample there are 300,000 or so clones, with roughly 12% seen only once. Roughly 0.016% of the sample lies in the top ten. The sample consisted of naive CD4+ T cells from blood. In light of the paper, this sample's cell subset or site label describes: true naive CD4+ T cells. All receptors derive from a woman aged 18 to 35 with type 1 diabetes.

The chain joins TRBV7-2 to TRBJ1-1, with D unresolved. Per germline, CDR1 SGHTA and CDR2 FQGNSA. The CDR3 length is 14 residues. Trimming removed 5 bases at V and 1 base at J, with 11 bases between. CDR3 in amino acids: CASSPREANTEAFF. The CDR3, as DNA: TGTGCCAGCAGCCCCCGGGAGGCGAACACTGAAGCTTTCTTT.

This clone has just a few counts. This chain connects TRBV9 to TRBJ2-1, with D possibly being TRBD2 (5 bases). The CDR3 has 15 amino acids. The germline V gene has CDR1 SGDLS and CDR2 YYNGEE. V lost 1 base, J lost 5 bases, and 13 bases lay in between. CDR3 in DNA: TGTGCCAGCAGCGTAAGCAGCGGACCCCACAATGAGCAGTTCTTC. Residues: CASSVSSGPHNEQFF.

There are a few counts of this clone. The genes are TRBV12-5 and TRBJ1-1, with TRBD1 matching over 7 bases. With 5 bases clipped from V and 4 bases from J, the junction kept 7 bases outside the gene matches. CDR1 LGHNT and CDR2 FRNRAP come from the germline V gene. The CDR3 has 14 amino acids. CDR3 nucleotide sequence: TGTGCTAGTGGTGCGTTTCAGGGGGGCACTGAAGCTTTCTTT. Its protein product is CASGAFQGGTEAFF.

V and J are TRBV5-4 and TRBJ2-3; D possibly corresponds to TRBD1 (6 bases). The CDR3 is 14 amino acids. Deletions cut 4 bases from V and 1 base from J, with 10 bases between. Per germline, CDR1 SGHNT and CDR2 YYREEE (reference sequence). The CDR3 sequence is CASSARQGTDTQYF. The CDR3 nucleotides are TGTGCCAGCAGCGCAAGACAGGGCACAGATACGCAGTATTTT. The whole variable domain, remainder taken from reference TRBV5-4 and TRBJ2-3, is ETGVTQSPTHLIKTRGQQVTLRCSSQSGHNTVSWYQQALGQGPQFIFQYYREEENGRGNFPPRFSGLQFPNYSSELNVNALELDDSALYLCASSARQGTDTQYFGPGTRLTVL.